Many counts were recorded for the clone carrying this T cell receptor beta chain. What it binds is unknown. The CDR3 extends over 16 amino acids. The ends were cut back, 2 bases at V and 0 bases at J, with 12 bases in the middle. The V gene's germline CDR1 is MNHEY and CDR2 SMNVEV (reference sequence). This record belongs to a study of blood T cells in healthy people across ages. Study-level findings and limits: Without sorted subsets, naive and antigen-experienced compartments could not be conclusively compared.

It was with a sample-barcoded 5' primer and a J-beta primer mix that a second PCR of roughly 7 to 12 cycles was run. Carrying 12 random nucleotides, a template-switch adaptor labeled each individual cDNA molecule. TCRdb reprocessed the 5' RACE reads with MiXCR, giving one entry per CDR3 protein. This sample has about 750,000 distinct CDR3 sequences, with approximately 55% found just once. Extracted total RNA amounted to at least 5.5 micrograms for each sample. The chain carries TRBV27 and TRBJ2-3, with D uncertain. What was sequenced was blood. This TCR derives from a man at least 80 years old in good health. The CDR3: CASSLTAGSSTDTQYF. The CDR3, as DNA: TGTGCCAGCAGTTTAACGGCCGGATCTAGCACAGATACGCAGTATTTT.